This entry concerns a single T cell receptor beta chain. This clone was observed once. The specificity of this receptor is unknown. No per-base quality is available; no much larger clone lies one base away. The donors were healthy, HIV-negative adults who had no recently reported acute infections or vaccinations. Only Caucasian adults living in Nashville, Tennessee, USA were represented among the donors. CD4+ T cells were enriched by magnetic negative selection; naive cells were then positively selected on CD45RA, and the negative fraction formed the memory subset. Blood was collected by leukapheresis, and PBMCs were isolated by Ficoll-Histopaque density gradient centrifugation and then cryopreserved in liquid nitrogen vapor phase. Analytical flow cytometry was used to check the purity and quantity of every magnetically sorted T cell population. Each sorted fraction had its genomic DNA isolated and then quantified by UV absorbance on a Nanodrop 2000c.

Using the deep immunoSEQ assay, multiplex PCR amplified TCR CDR3 regions from genomic DNA. Genomic DNA extracted from each cell subset was distributed evenly over all wells of several immunoSEQ 96-well plates, and each plate served as one replicate. For sorted subsets, each replicate PCR was loaded with 200 ng genomic DNA, equivalent to 30,000 or so T cell genomes. Purified libraries were measured with a Qubit 3.0 fluorometer, size-checked on a Bioanalyzer 2100, and measured again with the KAPA Library Quantification kit. Every immunoSEQ 96-well plate was sequenced on a dedicated single-read 150-cycle Illumina NextSeq 550 flow cell. In the authors' own workflow: The immunoSEQ output contained only junctional sequences without quality scores, so filtering could not match that applied to full-length reads. Sequences were annotated with PyIR, a Python wrapper for IgBLAST v1.9, and V/J genes and CDR3 were assigned using IMGT germline references. Reads were filtered out if the reads had weak V/J assignments (E-value above 1e-6), no CDR3, stop codons, out-of-frame junctions, or ambiguous translated residues. V3J clonotypes were defined as sequences sharing the same inferred V gene, J gene, and CDR3 amino acid sequence. Percentage overlap between repertoires was calculated by dividing the number of shared unique clonotypes by the size of the smaller repertoire. RTK rarefaction, the Chao1 estimator, and Recon v2.1 estimates of unobserved clonotypes were used to assess repertoire richness. Generation probabilities were computed with OLGA for all TCRbeta clonotypes obtained by the gDNA method from a handful of donors. The clones in this table, taken by TCRdb from immuneACCESS, are in-frame only. Not every clone is retained; where verified, under half of the shortfall comes from an unresolved V gene, and the cause of the rest is unknown. V and J calls plus clone size are reproduced from that table; the DNA served to infer D and trimming. The table for this sample lists millions of clones; more than 80% of them were counted only once. More than 0.12% of the sample belongs to the ten largest clones.

The germline V gene sets CDR1 to SGHRS and CDR2 to YFSETQ. Trimming leaves V shorter by 4 bases and J shorter by 3 bases, with the junction holding 13 bases beyond the gene matches. The CDR3, cysteine through phenylalanine, is 17 amino acids long. Of all the DNA, just the CDR3 is kept, 51 bases in frame from base 1. This specimen comes from a study of shared clonotypes between healthy human individuals (dated by TCRdb to about 2020). Background for the entire study: Two women and a few men aged 18 to 49 years were included in the cohort. For each donor, CD4 naive and CD4 memory were each given three plates, CD8 naive was given two plates, and CD8 memory was given one plate. To estimate repertoire size and how much clonotypes are shared between individuals, the study performed deep sequencing of blood TCR repertoires from roughly five healthy adults. To increase sequencing depth and limit assay-specific biases, TCR repertoire library preparation and sequencing were carried out by different laboratories using diverse techniques. Leukapheresis yielded between about 0.85 and 9.5 billion PBMCs per donor. Here is what the overall study found, with its caveats: Incomplete sequencing was indicated by rarefaction of sorted-subset datasets, despite the large sequencing depth. The genetic and exposure-history diversity represented was limited by the small number of donors. When a handful of donors were compared, the shared fraction of clonotypes was around 5% for naive CD4, about 4% for naive CD8, 2% to 2.5% for memory CD4, and 0.35% to 0.4% for memory CD8. Higher generation probabilities were observed for clonotypes shared by all four sorted-subset donors than for non-shared clonotypes. Pairwise subsampling led to the expectation that sequencing depth would affect the degree of clonotype sharing among donors. Only blood was sampled, and tissue TCR repertoires likely differ from those in blood. Larger estimated clonotype richness was generally found for naive subsets than for memory subsets.

The sample was naive CD4+ T cells sorted from blood. Per the publication, the cell subset or site label means: CD45RA+ positively selected. Rearrangement joined TRBV5-1 to TRBJ2-7; 10 middle bases align to TRBD2. This sequence was found in a man younger than 35 in good health. The DNA is TGCGCCAGCAGCATCCCCGCCGGGACTAGCGACAACTACGAGCAGTACTTC. Translated, this gives CASSIPAGTSDNYEQYF.